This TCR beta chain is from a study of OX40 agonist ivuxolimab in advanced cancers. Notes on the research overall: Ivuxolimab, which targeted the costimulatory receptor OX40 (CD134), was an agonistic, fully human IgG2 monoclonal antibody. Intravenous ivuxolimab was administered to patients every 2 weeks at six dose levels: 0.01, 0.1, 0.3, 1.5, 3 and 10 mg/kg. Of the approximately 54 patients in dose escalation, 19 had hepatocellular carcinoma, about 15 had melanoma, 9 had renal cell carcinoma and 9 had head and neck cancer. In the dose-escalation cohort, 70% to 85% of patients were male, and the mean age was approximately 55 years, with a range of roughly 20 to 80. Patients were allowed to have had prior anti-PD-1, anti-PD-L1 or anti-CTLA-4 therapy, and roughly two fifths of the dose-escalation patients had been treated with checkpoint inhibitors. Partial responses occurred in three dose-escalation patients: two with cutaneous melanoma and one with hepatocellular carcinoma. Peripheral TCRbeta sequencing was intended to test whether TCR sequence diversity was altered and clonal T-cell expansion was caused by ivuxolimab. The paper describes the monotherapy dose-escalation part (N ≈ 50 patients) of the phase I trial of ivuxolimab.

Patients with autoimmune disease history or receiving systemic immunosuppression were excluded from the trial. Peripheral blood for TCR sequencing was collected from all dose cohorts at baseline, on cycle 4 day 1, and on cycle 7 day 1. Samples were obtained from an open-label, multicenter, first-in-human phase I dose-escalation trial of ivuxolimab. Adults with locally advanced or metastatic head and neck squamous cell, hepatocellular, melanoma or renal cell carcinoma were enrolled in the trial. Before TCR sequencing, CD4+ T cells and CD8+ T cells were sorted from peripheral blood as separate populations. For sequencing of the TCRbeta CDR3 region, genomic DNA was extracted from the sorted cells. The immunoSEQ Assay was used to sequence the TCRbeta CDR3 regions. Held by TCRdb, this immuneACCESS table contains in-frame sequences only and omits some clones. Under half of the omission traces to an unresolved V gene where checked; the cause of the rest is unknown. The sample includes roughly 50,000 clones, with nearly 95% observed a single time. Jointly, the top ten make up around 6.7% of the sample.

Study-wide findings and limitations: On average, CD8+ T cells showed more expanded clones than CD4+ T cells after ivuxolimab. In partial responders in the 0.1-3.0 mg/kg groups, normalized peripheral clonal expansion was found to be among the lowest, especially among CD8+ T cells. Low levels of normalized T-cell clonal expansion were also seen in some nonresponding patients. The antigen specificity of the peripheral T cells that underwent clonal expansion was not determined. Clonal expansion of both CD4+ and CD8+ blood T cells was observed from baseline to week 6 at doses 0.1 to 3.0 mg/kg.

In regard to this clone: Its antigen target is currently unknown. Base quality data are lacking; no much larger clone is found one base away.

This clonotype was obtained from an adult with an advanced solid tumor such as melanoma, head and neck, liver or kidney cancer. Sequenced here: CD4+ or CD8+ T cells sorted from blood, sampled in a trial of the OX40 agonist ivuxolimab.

The CDR3 in this case is CASSRGPNTGELFF. The DNA sequence reads TGTGCCAGCAGCCGGGGCCCAAACACCGGGGAGCTGTTTTTT. The rearrangement joined TRBV4-2 to TRBJ2-2; the D gene is perhaps TRBD1, on 5 matching bases. CDR1 and CDR2 (LGHNA, YNFKEQ) derive from the germline V gene. From the cysteine through the phenylalanine, the CDR3 covers 14 amino acids. The DNA shown is the 42-base CDR3, in frame from base 1. V was cut back by 4 bases and J by 2 bases, leaving a gap of 8 bases between them.